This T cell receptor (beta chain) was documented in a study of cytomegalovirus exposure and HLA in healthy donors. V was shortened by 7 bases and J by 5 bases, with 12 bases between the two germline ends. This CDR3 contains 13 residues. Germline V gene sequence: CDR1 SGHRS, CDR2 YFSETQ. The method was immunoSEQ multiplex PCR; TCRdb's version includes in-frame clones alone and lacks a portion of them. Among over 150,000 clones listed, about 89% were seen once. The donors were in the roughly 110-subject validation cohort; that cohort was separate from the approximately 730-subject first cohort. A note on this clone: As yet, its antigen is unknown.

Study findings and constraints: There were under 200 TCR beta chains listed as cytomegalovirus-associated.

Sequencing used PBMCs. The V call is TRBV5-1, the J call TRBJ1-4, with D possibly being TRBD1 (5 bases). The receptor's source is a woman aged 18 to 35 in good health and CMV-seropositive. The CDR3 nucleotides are TGCGCCAGCTCTCCGCAGGGAAATGAAAAACTGTTTTTT. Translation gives CASSPQGNEKLFF.